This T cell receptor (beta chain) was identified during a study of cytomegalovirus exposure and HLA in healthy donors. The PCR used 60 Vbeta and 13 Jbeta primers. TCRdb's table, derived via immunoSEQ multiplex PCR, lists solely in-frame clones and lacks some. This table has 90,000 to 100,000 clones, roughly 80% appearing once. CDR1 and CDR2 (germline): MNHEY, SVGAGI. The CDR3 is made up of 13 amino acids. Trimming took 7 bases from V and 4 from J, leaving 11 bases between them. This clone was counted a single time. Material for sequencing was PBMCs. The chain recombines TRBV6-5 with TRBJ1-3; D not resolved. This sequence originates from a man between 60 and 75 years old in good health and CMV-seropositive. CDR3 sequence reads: CASISSLGNTIYF. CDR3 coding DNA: TGTGCCAGCATCTCCAGTCTCGGAAACACCATATATTTT.